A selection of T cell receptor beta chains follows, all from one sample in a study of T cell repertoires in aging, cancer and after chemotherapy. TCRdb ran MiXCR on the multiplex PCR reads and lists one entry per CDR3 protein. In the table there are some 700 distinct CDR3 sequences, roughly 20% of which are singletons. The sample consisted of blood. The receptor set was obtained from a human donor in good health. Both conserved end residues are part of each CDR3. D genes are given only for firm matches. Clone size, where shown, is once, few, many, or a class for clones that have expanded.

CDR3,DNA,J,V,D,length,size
CASSDEDSTGELFF,TGTGCCAGCAGTGACGAGGACAGCACCGGGGAGCTGTTTTTT,TRBJ2-2,TRBV6-4,-,14,large
CATSDPRDRSYEQYF,TGTGCCACCAGTGATCCCCGGGACAGGTCCTACGAGCAGTACTTC,TRBJ2-7,TRBV24-1,TRBD1,15,medium-sized
CASTSQYEQYF,TGTGCCAGCACCTCACAATACGAGCAGTACTTC,TRBJ2-7,TRBV7-9,-,11,few
CASSLASGGNSPLHF,TGTGCCAGCAGCTTAGCGAGTGGGGGCAATTCACCCCTCCACTTT,TRBJ1-6,TRBV7-9,-,15,few
CASSYGTGTYEQYF,TGTGCCAGCAGTTACGGGACAGGAACCTACGAGCAGTACTTC,TRBJ2-7,TRBV6-5,TRBD1,14,-
CASTLGWAGANEQYF,TGTGCCAGCACTCTAGGGTGGGCGGGAGCTAACGAGCAGTACTTC,TRBJ2-7,TRBV6-1,TRBD2,15,medium-sized
CASSLPGQPQHF,TGTGCCAGCAGCTTACCGGGTCAGCCCCAGCATTTT,TRBJ1-5,TRBV7-6,-,12,medium-sized
CASSPMKTQYF,TGTGCCAGCTCACCAATGAAGACCCAGTACTTC,TRBJ2-5,TRBV18,-,11,medium-sized
CAGRDRYSYEQYF,TGTGCCGGCCGGGACAGATACTCCTACGAGCAGTACTTC,TRBJ2-7,TRBV6-5,TRBD1,13,-
CASSQERRGYTGELFF,TGTGCCAGCAGCCAAGAGAGAAGGGGGTACACCGGGGAGCTGTTTTTT,TRBJ2-2,TRBV5-4,-,16,-
CSATSGLAGVRQFF,TGCAGTGCTACCTCGGGACTAGCGGGAGTAAGGCAGTTCTTC,TRBJ2-1,TRBV20-1,TRBD2,14,few
CASSDSGGAETQYF,TGTGCCAGCAGTGACTCAGGGGGCGCAGAGACCCAGTACTTC,TRBJ2-5,TRBV6-4,TRBD1,14,-
CSALRSGSSYNEQFF,TGCAGTGCTCTACGGAGCGGGAGCTCCTACAATGAGCAGTTCTTC,TRBJ2-1,TRBV20-1,TRBD2,15,once
CASREGQGLENIQYF,TGTGCCAGTAGAGAGGGACAGGGATTGGAAAACATTCAGTACTTC,TRBJ2-4,TRBV19,TRBD1,15,medium-sized
CSAEGGRGRNQPQHF,TGCAGTGCGGAGGGAGGGAGGGGACGCAATCAGCCCCAGCATTTT,TRBJ1-5,TRBV20-1,-,15,-
CSAEDRVGNQPQHF,TGCAGTGCCGAGGACAGGGTAGGCAATCAGCCCCAGCATTTT,TRBJ1-5,TRBV20-1,TRBD1,14,-
CASSLSPNYGYTF,TGTGCCAGCAGTTTATCACCTAACTATGGCTACACCTTC,TRBJ1-2,TRBV27,-,13,hyperexpanded
CASSLVQGGEKLFF,TGTGCCAGCAGCTTAGTACAGGGGGGTGAAAAACTGTTTTTT,TRBJ1-4,TRBV11-2,TRBD1,14,-
CASSFLSTGRYTEAFF,TGTGCCAGCAGCTTTTTATCCACCGGTCGTTACACTGAAGCTTTCTTT,TRBJ1-1,TRBV5-6,-,16,-
CSARDLEEEQFF,TGCAGTGCTAGAGATCTAGAGGAAGAGCAGTTCTTC,TRBJ2-1,TRBV20-1,-,12,medium-sized
CATSDATTGGRGNQPQHF,TGTGCCACCAGTGATGCAACAACAGGGGGCCGGGGCAATCAGCCCCAGCATTTT,TRBJ1-5,TRBV24-1,TRBD1,18,few
CASAGTGAYNEQFF,TGTGCCAGCGCCGGGACAGGGGCCTACAATGAGCAGTTCTTC,TRBJ2-1,TRBV27,TRBD1,14,medium-sized
CSALPLAGRETQYF,TGCAGTGCCCTACCACTAGCGGGGAGAGAGACCCAGTACTTC,TRBJ2-5,TRBV20-1,TRBD2,14,-
CAWCGGLGGSQPQHF,TGTGCCTGGTGTGGGGGGCTGGGGGGCAGCCAGCCCCAGCATTTT,TRBJ1-5,TRBV30,-,15,medium-sized
CASSQDGFYEQYF,TGTGCCAGCAGCCAGGACGGATTCTACGAGCAGTACTTC,TRBJ2-7,TRBV6-5,-,13,hyperexpanded